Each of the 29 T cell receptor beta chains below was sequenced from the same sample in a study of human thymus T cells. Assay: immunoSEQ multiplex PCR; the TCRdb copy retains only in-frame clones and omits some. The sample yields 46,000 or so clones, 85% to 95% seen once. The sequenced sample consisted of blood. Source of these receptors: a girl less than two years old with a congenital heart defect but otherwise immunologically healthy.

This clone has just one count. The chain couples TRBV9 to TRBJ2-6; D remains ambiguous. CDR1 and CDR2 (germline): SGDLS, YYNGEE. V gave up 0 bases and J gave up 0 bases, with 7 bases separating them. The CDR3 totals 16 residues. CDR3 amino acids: CASSVGGFSGANVLTF. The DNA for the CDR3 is TGTGCCAGCAGCGTAGGCGGCTTCTCTGGGGCCAACGTCCTGACTTTC.

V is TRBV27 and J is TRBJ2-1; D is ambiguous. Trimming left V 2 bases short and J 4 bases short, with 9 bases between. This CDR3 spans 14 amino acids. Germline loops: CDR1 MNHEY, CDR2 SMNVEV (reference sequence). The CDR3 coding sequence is TGTGCCAGCAGTTTAGTCTGGGCTTACAATGAGCAGTTCTTC. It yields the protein CASSLVWAYNEQFF.

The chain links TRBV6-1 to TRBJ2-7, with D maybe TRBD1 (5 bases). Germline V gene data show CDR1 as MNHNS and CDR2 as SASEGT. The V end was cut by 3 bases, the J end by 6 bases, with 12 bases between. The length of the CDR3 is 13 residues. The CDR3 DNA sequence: TGTGCCAGCAGTGATGAAGGGGTTCTCGAGCAGTACTTC. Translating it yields CASSDEGVLEQYF.

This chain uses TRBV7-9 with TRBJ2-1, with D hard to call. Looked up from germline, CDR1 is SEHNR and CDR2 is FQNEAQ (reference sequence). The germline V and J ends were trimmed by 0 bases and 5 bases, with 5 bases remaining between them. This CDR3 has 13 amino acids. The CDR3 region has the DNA TGTGCCAGCAGCTTAGCTCCAGACAATGAGCAGTTCTTC. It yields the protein CASSLAPDNEQFF.

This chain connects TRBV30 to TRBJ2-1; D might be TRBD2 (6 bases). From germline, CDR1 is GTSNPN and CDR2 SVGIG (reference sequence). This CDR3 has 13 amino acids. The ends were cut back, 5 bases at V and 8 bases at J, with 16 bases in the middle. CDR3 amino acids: CAWRGGKIDEQFF. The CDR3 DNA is TGTGCCTGGCGGGGCGGGAAGATAGATGAGCAGTTCTTC.

CDR3 coding DNA: TGTGCCAGCAGCCCCCAGCCGAGACAGAGCTCCTACAATGAGCAGTTCTTC. This sequence encodes CASSPQPRQSSYNEQFF. The rearrangement joins TRBV7-2 to TRBJ2-1; perhaps TRBD1 as D (5 bases). CDR3 size: 17 residues. V shed 5 bases and J shed 0 bases, with 17 bases lying between them. Germline V gene sequence: CDR1 SGHTA, CDR2 FQGNSA.

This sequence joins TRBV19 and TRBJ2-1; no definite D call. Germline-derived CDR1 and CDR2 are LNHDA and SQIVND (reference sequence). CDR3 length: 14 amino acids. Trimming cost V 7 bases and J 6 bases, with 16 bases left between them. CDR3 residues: CASTYNAGFNEQFF. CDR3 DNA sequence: TGTGCCAGTACATATAATGCAGGCTTCAATGAGCAGTTCTTC.

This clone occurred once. CDR3 nucleotide sequence: TGTGCCAGCAGTTACTCGGGGACGCGGGCCTACGAGCAGTACTTC. This gives the protein CASSYSGTRAYEQYF. The chain links TRBV6-6 to TRBJ2-7; D may correspond to TRBD1 or TRBD2 (5 bases each). With 0 bases removed from V and 2 bases from J, the gap between germline ends came to 11 bases. CDR1 and CDR2 from the germline V gene are MNHNY and SVGAGI (reference sequence). The CDR3 has 15 residues.

The CDR3 loop is CASSLMGVNQPQHF. The CDR3 DNA reads as TGTGCCAGCAGTTTAATGGGGGTCAATCAGCCCCAGCATTTT. The rearrangement joins TRBV28 to TRBJ1-5, with D maybe TRBD1 (5 bases). The V gene's germline CDR1 is MDHEN and CDR2 SYDVKM. Deletions cut 2 bases from V and 3 bases from J, with 8 bases between. The CDR3 length is 14 residues.

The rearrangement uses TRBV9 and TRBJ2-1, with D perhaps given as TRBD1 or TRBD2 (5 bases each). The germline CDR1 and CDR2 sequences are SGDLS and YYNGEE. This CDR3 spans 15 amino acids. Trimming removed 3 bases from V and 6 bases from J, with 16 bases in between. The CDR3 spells CASSAGTVPGNEQFF. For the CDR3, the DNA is TGTGCCAGCAGCGCCGGGACGGTCCCGGGCAATGAGCAGTTCTTC.

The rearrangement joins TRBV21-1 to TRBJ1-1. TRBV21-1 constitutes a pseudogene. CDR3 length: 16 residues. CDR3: CASRSSCSAKDTEAFF. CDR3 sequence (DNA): TGTGCCAGCAGGTCATCCTGCTCGGCTAAGGACACTGAAGCTTTCTTT.

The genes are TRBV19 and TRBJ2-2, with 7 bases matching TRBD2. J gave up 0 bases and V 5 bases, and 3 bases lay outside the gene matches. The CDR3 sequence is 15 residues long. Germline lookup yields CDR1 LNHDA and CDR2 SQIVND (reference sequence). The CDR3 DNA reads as TGTGCCAGTAGTCGGCTAGCGGCGAACACCGGGGAGCTGTTTTTT. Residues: CASSRLAANTGELFF.

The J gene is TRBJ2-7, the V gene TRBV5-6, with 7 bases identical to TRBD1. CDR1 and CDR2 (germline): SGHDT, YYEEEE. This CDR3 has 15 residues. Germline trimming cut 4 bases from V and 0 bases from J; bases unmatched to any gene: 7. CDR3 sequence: CASSQIDRDSYEQYF. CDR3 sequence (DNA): TGTGCCAGCAGCCAAATTGACAGGGACTCCTACGAGCAGTACTTC.

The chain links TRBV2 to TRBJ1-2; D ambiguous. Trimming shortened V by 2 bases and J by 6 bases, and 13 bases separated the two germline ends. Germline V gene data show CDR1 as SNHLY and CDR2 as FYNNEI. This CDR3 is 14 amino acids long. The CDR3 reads CASSETPRFDGYTF. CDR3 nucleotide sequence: TGTGCCAGCAGTGAAACGCCTCGGTTTGATGGCTACACCTTC.

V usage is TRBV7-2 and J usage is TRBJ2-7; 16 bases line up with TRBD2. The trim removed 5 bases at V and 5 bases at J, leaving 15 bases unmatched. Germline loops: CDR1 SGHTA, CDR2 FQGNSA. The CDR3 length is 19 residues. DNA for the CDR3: TGTGCCAGCAGCCAGAGAGCCGGGACTAGCGGGAGGGGAGGGGACGAGCAGTACTTC. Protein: CASSQRAGTSGRGGDEQYF.

The DNA for the CDR3 is TGTGCCAGCAGTTCCGGGGTAGCGGGAGTTATAAAGCAGTACTTC. It translates to CASSSGVAGVIKQYF. V usage is TRBV28 and J usage is TRBJ2-7; TRBD2 agrees at 9 bases. CDR1 is MDHEN, CDR2 SYDVKM, per germline. V lost 4 bases, J lost 8 bases, and 12 bases stayed unmatched. CDR3 size: 15 residues. Using reference TRBV28 and TRBJ2-7 for the parts outside the CDR3, the full variable domain is DVKVTQSSRYLVKRTGEKVFLECVQDMDHENMFWYRQDPGLGLRLIYFSYDVKMKEKGDIPEGYSVSREKKERFSLILESASTNQTSMYLCASSSGVAGVIKQYFGPGTRLTVT.

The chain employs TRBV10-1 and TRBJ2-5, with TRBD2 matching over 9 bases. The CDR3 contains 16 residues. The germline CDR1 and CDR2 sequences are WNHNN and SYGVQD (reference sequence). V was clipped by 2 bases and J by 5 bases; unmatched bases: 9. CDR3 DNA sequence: TGCGCCAGCAGTGAGGGGTCGCGGGAGGGGTCTGAGACCCAGTACTTC. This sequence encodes CASSEGSREGSETQYF.

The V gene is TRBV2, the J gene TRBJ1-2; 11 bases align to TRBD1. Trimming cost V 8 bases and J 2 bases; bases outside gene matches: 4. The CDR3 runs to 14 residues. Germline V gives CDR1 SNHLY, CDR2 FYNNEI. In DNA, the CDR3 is TGTGCCAGCCTCAGGACAGGGGGCAACTATGGCTACACCTTC. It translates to CASLRTGGNYGYTF.

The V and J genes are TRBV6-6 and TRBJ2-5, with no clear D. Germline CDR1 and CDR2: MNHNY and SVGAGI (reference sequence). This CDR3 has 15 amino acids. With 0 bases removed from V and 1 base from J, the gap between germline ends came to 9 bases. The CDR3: CASSYSKVVQETQYF. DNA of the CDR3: TGTGCCAGCAGTTACTCGAAAGTAGTCCAAGAGACCCAGTACTTC.

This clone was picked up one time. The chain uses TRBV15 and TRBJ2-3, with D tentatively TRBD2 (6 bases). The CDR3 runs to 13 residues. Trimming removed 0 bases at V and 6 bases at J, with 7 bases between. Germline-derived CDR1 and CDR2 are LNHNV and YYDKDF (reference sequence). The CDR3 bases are TGTGCCACCAGCAGAGATCGGGGGGATACGCAGTATTTT. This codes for CATSRDRGDTQYF.

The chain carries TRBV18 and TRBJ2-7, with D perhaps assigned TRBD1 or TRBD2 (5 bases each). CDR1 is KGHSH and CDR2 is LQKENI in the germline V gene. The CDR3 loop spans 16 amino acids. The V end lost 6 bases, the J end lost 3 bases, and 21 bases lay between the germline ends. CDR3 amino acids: CASSGPGTPSLYEQYF. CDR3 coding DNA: TGTGCCAGCTCCGGGCCCGGGACCCCATCCCTCTACGAGCAGTACTTC.

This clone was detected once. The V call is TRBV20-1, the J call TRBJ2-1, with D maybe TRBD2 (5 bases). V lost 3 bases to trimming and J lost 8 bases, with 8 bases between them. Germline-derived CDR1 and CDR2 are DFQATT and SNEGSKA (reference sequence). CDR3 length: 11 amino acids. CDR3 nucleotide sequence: TGCAGTGCTAGGCCGGGATATGAGCAGTTCTTC. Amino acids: CSARPGYEQFF.

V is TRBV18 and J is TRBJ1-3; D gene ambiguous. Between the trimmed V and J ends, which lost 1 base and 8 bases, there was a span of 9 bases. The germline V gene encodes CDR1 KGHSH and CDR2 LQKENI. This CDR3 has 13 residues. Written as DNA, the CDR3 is TGTGCCAGCTCACCACAGGCTGGGGACACCATATATTTT. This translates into CASSPQAGDTIYF.

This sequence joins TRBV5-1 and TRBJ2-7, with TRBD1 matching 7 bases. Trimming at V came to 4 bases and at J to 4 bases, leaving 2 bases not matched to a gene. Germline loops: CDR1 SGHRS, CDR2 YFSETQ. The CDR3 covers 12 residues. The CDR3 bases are TGCGCCAGCAGCCAGACAGGGTACGAGCAGTACTTC. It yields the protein CASSQTGYEQYF.

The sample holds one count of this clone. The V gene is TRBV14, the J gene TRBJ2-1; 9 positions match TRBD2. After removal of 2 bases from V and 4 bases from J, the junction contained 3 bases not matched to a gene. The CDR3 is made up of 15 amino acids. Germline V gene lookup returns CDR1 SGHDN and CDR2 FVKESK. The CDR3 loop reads CASSQFLAGYNEQFF. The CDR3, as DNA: TGTGCCAGCAGCCAATTTCTAGCGGGATACAATGAGCAGTTCTTC. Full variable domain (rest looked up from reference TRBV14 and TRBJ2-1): EAGVTQFPSHSVIEKGQTVTLRCDPISGHDNLYWYRRVMGKEIKFLLHFVKESKQDESGMPNNRFLAERTGGTYSTLKVQPAELEDSGVYFCASSQFLAGYNEQFFGPGTRLTVL.

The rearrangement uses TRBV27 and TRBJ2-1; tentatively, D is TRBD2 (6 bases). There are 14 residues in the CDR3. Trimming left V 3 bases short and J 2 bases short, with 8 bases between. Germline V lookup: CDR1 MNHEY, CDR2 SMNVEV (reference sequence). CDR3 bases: TGTGCCAGCAGTTTTAGCGGACCCTACAATGAGCAGTTCTTC. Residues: CASSFSGPYNEQFF.

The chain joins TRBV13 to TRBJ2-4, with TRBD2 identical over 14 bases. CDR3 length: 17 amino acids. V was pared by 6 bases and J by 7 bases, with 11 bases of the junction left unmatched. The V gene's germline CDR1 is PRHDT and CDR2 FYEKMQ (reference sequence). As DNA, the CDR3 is TGTGCCAGCAGTCACACCGGGACTAGCGGGAGAAGGAACATTCAGTACTTC. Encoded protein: CASSHTGTSGRRNIQYF.

CDR3 coding DNA: TGTGCCAGCAGTGAAGGCAGGGGAGGCTACGAGCAGTACTTC. It is translated as CASSEGRGGYEQYF. The chain is built from TRBV2 and TRBJ2-7; either TRBD1 or TRBD2 may supply D (6 bases each). CDR3 size: 14 residues. The germline V gene has CDR1 SNHLY and CDR2 FYNNEI. Deletions cut 1 base from V and 3 bases from J, with 10 bases between.

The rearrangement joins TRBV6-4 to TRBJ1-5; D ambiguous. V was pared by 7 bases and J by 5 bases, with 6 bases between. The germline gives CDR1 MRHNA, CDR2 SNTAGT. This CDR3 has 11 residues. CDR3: CASTQHQPQHF. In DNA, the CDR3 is TGTGCCAGCACCCAACATCAGCCCCAGCATTTT.